Described below is a single T cell receptor (beta chain) sequence and its context. Unmatched junction bases numbered 7, after V lost 4 bases and J lost 0 bases. Germline V gives CDR1 SGHVT, CDR2 SQSDAQ. The CDR3 spans 16 residues. The sample is drawn from a study of shared clonotypes between healthy human individuals. Each donor was a Caucasian adult residing in Nashville, Tennessee. Splitting of CD4+ cells produced CD45RA+ naive and CD45RA-negative memory subsets. Using roughly 200 ng DNA, around 30,000 T cell genomes, the sorted-subset replicate PCRs were run. Profiling relied on immunoSEQ multiplex PCR, and the TCRdb table lists in-frame clones only, not all of them. The sample carries about 2,500,000 clones, around 90% recorded once.

The gene calls are TRBV7-4 and TRBJ2-7, with 9 bases aligning to TRBD2. This receptor was obtained from a man younger than 30 in good health. The specimen was naive CD4+ T cells sorted from blood. Subset reported: CD45RA+ positively selected. This chain's CDR3 is CASSCKTSGDSYEQYF. DNA for the CDR3: TGTGCCAGCAGCTGTAAGACTAGCGGAGACTCCTACGAGCAGTACTTC.